A few counts support the clone carrying this T cell receptor beta chain. The antigen is undetermined. This sample is part of a study of T cell repertoires in cytomegalovirus infection. Whole-study context: Selection of CMV epitopes for the study included recently identified HLA-C-restricted and well-studied HLA-B-restricted ones.

Each CDR3 protein is one row after TCRdb ran MiXCR on the reads. The top ten hold approximately 19% of the sample, which has over 250,000 distinct CDR3 sequences, about 20% seen once. Sequenced here: cultured PBMCs, sampled from culture after CMV antigen stimulation. The sequence derives from a human donor in good health (CMV status not recorded). Some clones in this sample may be carry-over from other donors' samples.

CDR3 in DNA: TGTGCCAGCGGAACAGGGAGGAGCAATGAGCAGTTCTTC. Its protein is CASGTGRSNEQFF. This sequence joins TRBV6-8 and TRBJ2-1; either TRBD1 or TRBD2 may fit D (6 bases each). In germline, CDR1 is MNHGY, CDR2 SAAAGT. Trimming removed 8 bases from V and 6 bases from J, with 14 bases in between. CDR3 length equals 13 residues.